This T cell receptor (beta chain) was retrieved from a study of blood T cell repertoires in COVID-19. Across the whole study: Italy, Spain and the United States were the sources of the convalescent and acute COVID-19 samples. In each case, the material was cDNA or gDNA derived from T cells, B-cell-depleted T cells, or PBMCs.

As processed by the authors: Estimated nucleated cell counts came from reference gene primer amplification. Measured with immunoSEQ multiplex PCR; TCRdb has only the in-frame clones, and not every one. D and trimming were read from the DNA, whereas the V and J calls and clone size are those reported in that table. Of approximately 15,000 clones listed, about 89% are singletons. The CDR3 runs 17 residues. V shed 6 bases, J shed 0 bases, and the junction held 13 bases outside the gene matches. CDR1 and CDR2 from the germline V gene are MNHEY and SMNVEV (reference sequence). This TCR was sampled from a woman in her 70s in a cohort sampled during active or convalescent COVID-19. Specimen: peripheral blood. The chain carries TRBV27 and TRBJ1-1, with 7 bases matching TRBD1. The CDR3 sequence: CASRPDRAKRVNTEAFF. CDR3 DNA: TGTGCCAGCAGGCCCGACAGGGCTAAAAGGGTGAACACTGAAGCTTTCTTT.